The present entry profiles one TCR beta chain with its context. Its antigen is not known. The sample originates from a study of cytomegalovirus exposure and HLA in healthy donors. The PCR used 60 Vbeta and 13 Jbeta primers. Produced via immunoSEQ multiplex PCR; TCRdb's table is partial and in-frame only. The sample has 90,000 to 110,000 clones, over 70% seen once. V was pared by 0 bases and J by 2 bases, with 11 bases between. CDR1 and CDR2 (germline): SEHNR, FQNEAQ (reference sequence). The CDR3 length is 16 residues. Study outcomes and limitations: Looking again later, the authors saw that most CMV-associated TCR beta chains seemed HLA-restricted. The study put 150 or so TCR beta chains on its list as cytomegalovirus-associated.

The sequencing sample was made of PBMCs. The sequence derives from a middle-aged woman in good health and CMV-seropositive. This chain links TRBV7-9 with TRBJ2-1, with TRBD1 as a possible D gene (5 bases). CDR3 residues: CASSLAQGFPYNEQFF. CDR3 coding DNA: TGTGCCAGCAGCTTAGCGCAGGGTTTCCCCTACAATGAGCAGTTCTTC.